This TCR beta chain was obtained from a study of shared clonotypes between healthy human individuals. V lost 5 bases to trimming and J lost 0 bases, with 20 bases between them. CDR3 length equals 19 residues. Looked up from germline, CDR1 is SGHVS and CDR2 is FQNEAQ. Sorted subsets were amplified in replicate PCRs using 200 to 250 ng DNA, tens of thousands of T cell genomes. Sequenced by immunoSEQ multiplex PCR; TCRdb stores in-frame clones only, minus some. This table has roughly 1,100,000 clones, about 74% appearing once. In regard to this clone: What it binds is unknown.

Study-wide results and caveats: An effect of sequencing depth on clonotype sharing among donors was expected.

Sequencing input: memory CD4+ T cells sorted from blood. The subset is: CD45RA-negative fraction. The clonotype originates from a man between 18 and 29 years old in good health. V usage is TRBV7-8 and J usage is TRBJ1-6, with D perhaps TRBD1 (5 bases). The CDR3 sequence is CASSRSGLGPSSYNSPLHF. CDR3 in DNA: TGTGCCAGCAGCCGATCCGGATTGGGGCCTAGCTCCTATAATTCACCCCTCCACTTT.